A selection of T cell receptor beta chains follows, all from one sample in a study of CD8+CD57+ T cells in acquired aplastic anemia. TCRdb used MiXCR to reprocess the reads, holding one entry per CDR3 protein. The sample shows 160,000 or so distinct CDR3 sequences, 40% to 60% of them seen only once. Sequenced material: sorted CD4+, CD8+, or CD8+CD57+ T cells (not recorded which) from PBMCs. The receptor source for this set is a human donor with aplastic anemia. Both conserved end residues are part of each CDR3. D genes are given only for firm matches. Not every row has a clone size; where given, it reads once, few, many or a size class.

d_gene	abundance	v_gene	j_gene	CDR3nt	CDR3aa
.	.	TRBV7-3	TRBJ2-3	TGTGCCAACAGCTTAGGCCCGGCGAGTAGTACAGATACGCAGTATTTT	CANSLGPASSTDTQYF
.	.	TRBV20-1	TRBJ2-6	TGCAGTGCTAGGGGGGTGGACACCGCGGATACTGAAGCTTTC	CSARGVDTADTEAF
.	many	TRBV7-6	TRBJ1-1	TGTGCCAGCAGCTTAGGAAGACGCGAAGCTTTCTTT	CASSLGRREAFF
TRBD1	many	TRBV5-1	TRBJ2-7	TGCGCCAGCAGCCCCTTAGGGACAGGGAACTACGAGCAGTACTTC	CASSPLGTGNYEQYF
.	.	TRBV20-1	TRBJ1-2	TGCAGTGCTATGGACAACTATGGCTACACCTTC	CSAMDNYGYTF
.	.	TRBV9	TRBJ1-1	TGTGCCAGCAGCGTCGATGATACGGCAGGTAACACTGAAGCTTTCTTT	CASSVDDTAGNTEAFF
TRBD1	.	TRBV7-3	TRBJ2-7	TGTGCCAGCAGCGTAGGACAGGGCCTCTACGAGCAGTACTTC	CASSVGQGLYEQYF
TRBD1	.	TRBV10-3	TRBJ1-1	TGTGCCACGACCCCTGGGAGGGGGCAAGGCACTGAAGCTTTCTTT	CATTPGRGQGTEAFF
.	many	TRBV2	TRBJ2-1	TGTGCCAGCAGGGTACCAAACGAGCAGTTCTTC	CASRVPNEQFF
.	few	TRBV15	TRBJ2-2	TGTGCCACCAGGATTAGTCAGGGGACCGGGGAGCTGTTTTTT	CATRISQGTGELFF
.	.	TRBV12-3/TRBV12-4	TRBJ1-6	TGTGCCAGCATAAGTACCCGGAACAATTCACCCCTCCACTTT	CASISTRNNSPLHF
.	few	TRBV20-1	TRBJ2-7	TGCAGTGCTAGTGCGCCGAGTTCCTACGAGCAGTACTTC	CSASAPSSYEQYF
TRBD1	many	TRBV20-1	TRBJ1-2	TGCAGTGCTTCCATGACAGGGGAGTATGGCTACACCTTC	CSASMTGEYGYTF
.	.	TRBV3-1	TRBJ2-7	TGTGCCAGCAGCCAAGAGGTGGGTATTGGCGAGCAGTACTTC	CASSQEVGIGEQYF
.	few	TRBV6-1	TRBJ1-1	TGTGCCAGCATCTCGGGCGAAGCTTTCTTT	CASISGEAFF
.	.	TRBV10-3	TRBJ2-2	TGTGCCATCAGACCACTAGCCAGTGGGGACACCGGGGAGCTGTTTTTT	CAIRPLASGDTGELFF
.	.	TRBV6-1	TRBJ2-5	TGTGCCAGCAGCCCCGAACGTTTTGAGCGGGAAGAGACCCAGTACTTC	CASSPERFEREETQYF
.	.	TRBV7-2	TRBJ2-1	TGTGCCAGCTCAGGTGGTGAGCAGTTCTTC	CASSGGEQFF
.	once	TRBV9	TRBJ1-2	TGTGCCAGCAGCCCTCCGGGGACGGACTATGGCTACACCTTC	CASSPPGTDYGYTF
.	.	TRBV6-2/TRBV6-3	TRBJ2-5	TGTGCCAGCAGTTACTCGGGGACGGCCGCGATTCCTTTACAAGAGACCCAGTACTTC	CASSYSGTAAIPLQETQYF
TRBD2	many	TRBV7-2	TRBJ2-7	TGTGCCAGCAGCTTACCCCCGGGAGGGGCCTACGAGCAGTACTTC	CASSLPPGGAYEQYF
.	few	TRBV10-2	TRBJ2-7	TGCGCCAGCAGTGAGTTGAGCGGAGTAACTGCCTACGAGCAGTACTTC	CASSELSGVTAYEQYF
.	.	TRBV29-1	TRBJ1-5	TGCAGCGTGAGGACGGGTACTAGCAATCAGCCCCAGCATTTT	CSVRTGTSNQPQHF
.	.	TRBV12-5	TRBJ2-1	TGTGCTAGTGGTTTGGTAGTTTCCGTCCCGGGTAATTACAATGAGCAGCTCTTC	CASGLVVSVPGNYNEQLF
TRBD2	.	TRBV9	TRBJ2-7	TGTGCTAGCAGCGTAGGTGATAGCGGGAGCTTGGGCGAGCAGTACTTC	CASSVGDSGSLGEQYF
TRBD1	many	TRBV12-3/TRBV12-4	TRBJ1-2	TGTGCCAGCAGTTCCCCTCCTATGGACAGGGTGGACTATGGCTACACCTTC	CASSSPPMDRVDYGYTF
TRBD1	.	TRBV7-2	TRBJ1-2	TGTGCCAGCAGCTACCGAACCGGGACAGGGGAAGGCTACACCTTC	CASSYRTGTGEGYTF
.	few	TRBV18	TRBJ2-7	TGTGCCAGCTCACCACCGGCAGGAAGCCCCTACGAGCAGTACTTC	CASSPPAGSPYEQYF
.	many	TRBV25-1	TRBJ2-1	TGTGCCAGCGGGGACAATGAGCAGTTCTTC	CASGDNEQFF
TRBD1	many	TRBV20-1	TRBJ2-7	TGCAGTGCTAGAGATCTGAAGGGACAGGGTATGTACGAGCAGTACTTC	CSARDLKGQGMYEQYF
TRBD2	.	TRBV5-6	TRBJ2-1	TGTGCCAGCAGCTTGGGACTAGCGGGAGAGTACAATGAGCAGTTCTTC	CASSLGLAGEYNEQFF
.	.	TRBV29-1	TRBJ2-3	TGCAGCGTGGCGGCGGGCACAGATACGCAGTATTTT	CSVAAGTDTQYF
.	many	TRBV29-1	TRBJ2-2	TGCAGCGTACAGGGGAACACCGGGGAGCTGTTTTTT	CSVQGNTGELFF
TRBD2	many	TRBV20-1	TRBJ2-1	TGCAGTGCTGAACTAGCGGCCCCCTACAATGAGCAGTTCTTC	CSAELAAPYNEQFF
.	many	TRBV7-2	TRBJ2-7	TGTGCCAGCAGCTTAGATTACAGCTACGAGCAGTACTTC	CASSLDYSYEQYF
.	.	TRBV6-1	TRBJ1-4	TGTGCCAGCAGTGACCGGGGCCGGGTAGTTGCAACTAATGAAAAACTGTTTTTT	CASSDRGRVVATNEKLFF
.	once	TRBV19	TRBJ1-2	TGTGCCAGTAGCCCCCTGAACTATGGCTACACCTTC	CASSPLNYGYTF
.	.	TRBV6-4	TRBJ2-6	TGTGCCAGCAGTGACGTTACCTCTGGGGCCAACGTCCTGACTTTC	CASSDVTSGANVLTF
.	many	TRBV12-5	TRBJ1-2	TGTGCTAGTGGTTTGTCATTTGTTTGGGGCTACACCTTC	CASGLSFVWGYTF
.	.	TRBV2	TRBJ1-2	TGTGCCAGTTCTGTTGATGGCTACACCTTC	CASSVDGYTF
TRBD1	once	TRBV15	TRBJ2-7	TGTGCCACGAGCAGGTCAGGGGGCGTAGACAACGAGCAGTACTTC	CATSRSGGVDNEQYF
.	.	TRBV7-2	TRBJ1-5	TGTGCCAGCAGCTTAGAGTACGGATTACCCAATCGGCCCCAGCATTTT	CASSLEYGLPNRPQHF
.	many	TRBV4-2	TRBJ1-1	TGTGCCAGCAGCCAAGCAGGAGTGCGGGCTGAAGCTTTCTTT	CASSQAGVRAEAFF
.	.	TRBV7-2	TRBJ1-5	TGTGCCAGCAGCTTAGGGCCACAGGGATCGGGCCAGCCCCAGCATTTT	CASSLGPQGSGQPQHF
TRBD1	.	TRBV19	TRBJ2-7	TGTGCCAGTACCGCCGGGACAGGCTCATACGAGCAGTACTTC	CASTAGTGSYEQYF
.	.	TRBV19	TRBJ1-1	TGTGCCAGTAGTCTTAAAGGGCCTGAAGCTTTCTTT	CASSLKGPEAFF
.	few	TRBV27	TRBJ2-1	TGTGCCAGCAGTTTGGGGCACTTGCCTCGGGAGCAGTTCTTC	CASSLGHLPREQFF
.	many	TRBV10-1	TRBJ1-4	TGCGCCAGCAGTGAGAAGCGAAATGAAAAACTGTTTTTT	CASSEKRNEKLFF
.	many	TRBV3-1	TRBJ2-1	TGTGCCAGCAGCCAATCATACAGGTCAGAGCAGTTCTTC	CASSQSYRSEQFF
TRBD2	.	TRBV15	TRBJ2-3	TGTGCCACCAGCAGACTTACTAGCGGGAGAGAAGATACGCAGTATTTT	CATSRLTSGREDTQYF
TRBD1	.	TRBV2	TRBJ2-7	TGTGCCAGCAGACATCCGGGACAGGGGGCCTACGAGCAGTACTTC	CASRHPGQGAYEQYF